Presented here are 23 T cell receptor beta chains from one specimen sequenced in a study of regulatory T cells in long-lasting Graves disease. The time point denotes: persistent/refractory GD, antithyroid drugs over 5 years with positive TRAb. RNA isolated from PBMCs was used to make the TCR library. Sequencing libraries for TCR beta were prepared with iRepertoire HTBI primers and Arm-PCR of CDR3 regions. TCRdb analysed the multiplex PCR reads with MiXCR anew, one entry per CDR3 protein. The sample lists around 450,000 distinct CDR3 sequences; 20% to 25% were seen once. Sequencing used peripheral blood mononuclear cells (PBMCs), obtained when the disease was refractory, from a patient treated with antithyroid drugs. The receptor source for this set is a female donor with Graves disease.

This clonotype came up many times. The J gene is TRBJ2-5, the V gene TRBV6-1, with D unclear. Trimming cost V 4 bases and J 3 bases, with 6 bases left between them. Germline CDR1 reads MNHNS; CDR2 reads SASEGT. The CDR3 consists of 12 residues. The CDR3 sequence is CASSGAEETQYF. In DNA, the CDR3 is TGTGCCAGCAGTGGGGCTGAAGAGACCCAGTACTTC.

This chain connects TRBV4-1 to TRBJ1-6, with TRBD1 matching 7 bases. V lost 4 bases to trimming and J lost 8 bases; unmatched junction nucleotides: 17. The germline CDR1 and CDR2 sequences are MGHRA and YSYEKL. CDR3 size: 18 residues. The CDR3 protein is CASSLVPSGTVPDSPLHF. The DNA of the CDR3 is TGCGCCAGCAGCCTAGTACCGTCAGGGACAGTCCCTGATTCACCCCTCCACTTT.

This sequence joins TRBV28 and TRBJ2-7; D may be TRBD1 or TRBD2 (5 bases each). CDR3 length equals 18 residues. The V gene's germline CDR1 is MDHEN and CDR2 SYDVKM. The ends were cut back, 8 bases at V and 1 base at J, with 27 bases in the middle. Here the CDR3 reads CASVQGGGSQAVSYEQYF. The CDR3 coding sequence is TGTGCCAGCGTCCAGGGTGGGGGTTCCCAGGCCGTATCCTACGAGCAGTACTTC. Drawing the rest from reference TRBV28 and TRBJ2-7, the complete variable domain is DVKVTQSSRYLVKRTGEKVFLECVQDMDHENMFWYRQDPGLGLRLIYFSYDVKMKEKGDIPEGYSVSREKKERFSLILESASTNQTSMYLCASVQGGGSQAVSYEQYFGPGTRLTVT.

This clonotype was seen at least ten times. The chain uses TRBV5-5 and TRBJ2-7; perhaps TRBD2 as D (7 bases). Trimming took off 4 bases at V and 2 bases at J, with 16 bases between the two ends. The germline V gene encodes CDR1 SGHKS and CDR2 YYEKEE (reference sequence). The CDR3 is 15 residues long. CDR3 DNA sequence: TGTGCCAGCAGCCGGGGGGCAACAGGGACCTACGAGCAGTACTTC. Residues: CASSRGATGTYEQYF.

Many counts were recorded for this clonotype. This chain joins TRBV11-3 and TRBJ1-2; D remains unclear. This CDR3 is 14 amino acids long. Between the trimmed V and J ends, which lost 5 bases and 5 bases, there was a span of 15 bases. Germline V gives CDR1 SGHNT, CDR2 YENEEA. The CDR3 DNA follows: TGTGCCAGCAGCCGCCTCGGAAACGAGTATGGCTACACCTTC. Translating gives CASSRLGNEYGYTF. The whole variable domain, remainder taken from reference TRBV11-3 and TRBJ1-2, is EAGVVQSPRYKIIEKKQPVAFWCNPISGHNTLYWYLQNLGQGPELLIRYENEEAVDDSQLPKDRFSAERLKGVDSTLKIQPAELGDSAVYLCASSRLGNEYGYTFGSGTRLTVV.

V gene TRBV19 combines with J gene TRBJ1-2, with D uncertain. Deletions cut 7 bases from V and 4 bases from J, with 13 bases between. This CDR3 spans 13 amino acids. Germline assignment: CDR1 LNHDA and CDR2 SQIVND (reference sequence). The DNA of the CDR3 is TGTGCCAGTACCCCCGCCGGACCCTATGGCTACACCTTC. Residues: CASTPAGPYGYTF.

The chain carries TRBV5-1 and TRBJ2-7; 7 bases match TRBD1. Trimming at V came to 4 bases and at J to 4 bases, leaving 8 bases not matched to a gene. There are 14 residues in the CDR3. Looked up from germline, CDR1 is SGHRS and CDR2 is YFSETQ. The CDR3 reads CASSREGGPYEQYF. For the CDR3, the DNA is TGCGCCAGCAGCCGCGAAGGGGGCCCATACGAGCAGTACTTC.

The genes are TRBV6-2 or TRBV6-3 and TRBJ2-3, with D perhaps matching TRBD1 (5 bases). The CDR3 runs 13 residues. Trimming took off 7 bases at V and 2 bases at J, with 10 bases between the two ends. CDR1 is MNHEY, CDR2 SVGEGT, per germline. The CDR3 here is CASNGQLTDTQYF. CDR3 DNA sequence: TGTGCCAGCAACGGACAACTCACAGATACGCAGTATTTT.

This chain links TRBV5-1 with TRBJ1-1; D is possibly TRBD1 (5 bases). The V gene lost 1 base and the J gene lost 4 bases, with 11 bases spanning the gap. CDR1 SGHRS and CDR2 YFSETQ come from the germline V gene. The CDR3 covers 14 residues. The CDR3 DNA follows: TGCGCCAGCAGCTTGAACGGGGGGGGCACTGAAGCTTTCTTT. Residues: CASSLNGGGTEAFF.

The sample holds many counts of this clonotype. V is TRBV28 and J is TRBJ1-2; TRBD1 matches 8 bases. This CDR3 spans 13 amino acids. CDR1 and CDR2 (germline): MDHEN, SYDVKM. V was pared by 5 bases and J by 8 bases, with 7 bases of the junction left unmatched. In nucleotides, the CDR3 is TGTGCCAGCAGTCAAAACAGGGGGGGGGGCTACACCTTC. It codes for CASSQNRGGGYTF.

The chain recombines TRBV4-3 with TRBJ1-1; possibly TRBD1 for D (6 bases). This CDR3 region has 14 residues. The V and J ends lost 1 base and 3 bases respectively, with 9 bases between them. Germline values: CDR1 LGHNA, CDR2 YSLEER. The CDR3 DNA sequence: TGCGCCAGCAGCCAAGTTACAGGGTACACTGAAGCTTTCTTT. Encoded protein: CASSQVTGYTEAFF.

The chain links TRBV5-4 to TRBJ1-4; D not resolved. The germline V gene has CDR1 SGHNT and CDR2 YYREEE (reference sequence). This CDR3 spans 14 amino acids. The V end lost 1 base, the J end lost 8 bases, and 12 bases lay between the germline ends. DNA of the CDR3: TGTGCCAGCAGCTTGTACCCCCTTCAAGAAAAACTGTTTTTT. It specifies CASSLYPLQEKLFF.

This clonotype was seen many times. The chain is built from TRBV2 and TRBJ2-5, with D possibly TRBD1 on 5 matching bases. V was clipped by 6 bases and J by 7 bases, with 15 bases between them. Germline CDR1 is SNHLY and CDR2 is FYNNEI. The CDR3 totals 13 residues. The CDR3 loop reads CASSRDLKGTQYF. For the CDR3, the DNA is TGTGCCAGCAGCAGGGATCTCAAGGGGACCCAGTACTTC.

This clonotype was seen at least ten times. V is TRBV12-5 and J is TRBJ2-7; D call uncertain. The length of the CDR3 is 10 residues. The germline CDR1 and CDR2 sequences are LGHNT and FRNRAP. V lost 3 bases and J 7 bases, leaving 4 bases between the germline ends. CDR3 region: CASGFREQYF. Written as DNA, the CDR3 is TGTGCTAGTGGTTTCCGGGAGCAGTACTTC.

The sample holds many counts of this clonotype. This chain joins TRBV6-1 and TRBJ1-1, with 8 bases fitting TRBD1. After removal of 6 bases from V and 0 bases from J, the junction contained 6 bases not matched to a gene. Germline-derived CDR1 and CDR2 are MNHNS and SASEGT. CDR3 length: 15 amino acids. Here the CDR3 reads CASRDREPMNTEAFF. CDR3 DNA sequence: TGTGCCAGCAGGGACAGGGAACCCATGAACACTGAAGCTTTCTTT.

On this clonotype: Because the CDR3 is missing its conserved closing phenylalanine or tryptophan, this is likely a read error. V usage is TRBV24-1 and J usage is TRBJ2-7; 9 positions agree with TRBD1. This CDR3 contains 15 residues. Germline-derived CDR1 and CDR2 are KGHDR and SFDVKD. Trimming cost V 5 bases and J 3 bases; bases outside gene matches: 7. CDR3 nucleotide sequence: TGTGCCACCAGTGCCACAGGGACAGGGTTCTACGAGCAGTACTCC. Its translation is CATSATGTGFYEQYS.

This clonotype came up many times. The V call is TRBV5-1, the J call TRBJ2-7; tentatively, D is TRBD1 or TRBD2 (5 bases each). The CDR3 length is 15 residues. V lost 4 bases and J lost 2, with 16 bases in between. Germline V gene data show CDR1 as SGHRS and CDR2 as YFSETQ. CDR3 sequence: CASSLPGPGTYEQYF. The DNA for the CDR3 is TGCGCCAGCAGCCTACCGGGACCAGGCACCTACGAGCAGTACTTC.

V gene TRBV28 combines with J gene TRBJ2-3; tentative D call: TRBD2 (6 bases). This CDR3 contains 14 residues. The germline V gene has CDR1 MDHEN and CDR2 SYDVKM. V was trimmed by 8 bases and J by 3 bases, leaving 15 bases between them. CDR3 in DNA: TGTGCCAGCCGAACCCCCGGGAGAACAGATACGCAGTATTTT. This translates into CASRTPGRTDTQYF.

The chain employs TRBV6-5 and TRBJ1-5, with TRBD1 identical over 8 bases. Unmatched junction bases numbered 6, after V lost 2 bases and J lost 6 bases. CDR3 length: 15 residues. The germline V gene encodes CDR1 MNHEY and CDR2 SVGAGI. The CDR3 DNA is TGTGCCAGCAGTTACACGGCAGGGGGCTTTCAGCCCCAGCATTTT. It encodes CASSYTAGGFQPQHF.

The sample holds many counts of this clonotype. The CDR3 DNA reads as TGCGCCAGCAGCGAGGGGGAATCACCCCTCCACTTT. Its protein is CASSEGESPLHF. The rearrangement joins TRBV5-1 to TRBJ1-6, with D maybe TRBD1 (6 bases). The CDR3 is made up of 12 amino acids. With 4 bases removed from V and 10 bases from J, the gap between germline ends came to 9 bases. From germline, CDR1 is SGHRS and CDR2 YFSETQ.

This clonotype was observed many times. V and J are TRBV12-3 or TRBV12-4 and TRBJ2-7; possibly TRBD1 for D (6 bases). The CDR3 covers 13 residues. Trimming took off 5 bases at V and 4 bases at J, with 12 bases between the two ends. CDR3 coding DNA: TGTGCCAGCAGTCCCCTGGGGGCGTACGAGCAGTACTTC. Translated, it gives CASSPLGAYEQYF.

The V gene is TRBV4-2, the J gene TRBJ1-2; TRBD1 aligns across 8 bases. The CDR3 loop spans 15 amino acids. CDR1 is LGHNA and CDR2 is YNFKEQ in the germline V gene. V was pared by 2 bases and J by 6 bases, with 8 bases of the junction left unmatched. The chain's CDR3 is CASSQREDRVDGYTF. The CDR3 DNA reads TGTGCCAGCAGCCAAAGGGAGGACAGGGTCGATGGCTACACCTTC.

This clonotype has a count of ten or more. The V call is TRBV12-3 or TRBV12-4, the J call TRBJ2-7; the D gene is possibly TRBD1 (7 bases). This CDR3 spans 15 amino acids. V was cut by 8 bases and J by 1 base, with 18 bases left in between. The CDR3 loop is CASSKAGQPSYEQYF. As DNA, the CDR3 is TGTGCCAGCTCCAAGGCGGGACAGCCGTCCTACGAGCAGTACTTC.